This TCR beta chain was captured by sequencing in a study of metastatic and nonmetastatic thyroid tumors. Looking at the study overall: The authors compared repertoires across blood and tumor or nodule tissue from malignant and benign thyroid patients.

TCRdb re-analyzed the PCR reads using MiXCR. The sample includes about 22,000 clones, 14% to 15% of them seen just once. All patients were untreated before thyroid surgery. The CDR3 consists of 13 residues. V lost 8 bases to trimming and J lost 4 bases, with 14 bases between them. CDR1 MDHEN and CDR2 SYDVKM come from the germline V gene. This clone was observed at least ten times. The clonotype was recovered from a female donor with papillary thyroid cancer or a benign thyroid nodule (not recorded which). Some clones in this sample may be carry-over from other donors' samples. V and J are TRBV28 and TRBJ2-5; possibly TRBD2 for D (5 bases). Sequencing was done on a sample of tumor tissue. CDR3 region: CASAGELGETQYF. In DNA form, the CDR3 reads TGTGCCAGCGCCGGGGAATTGGGAGAGACCCAGTACTTC.